One T cell receptor beta chain is described in this entry. What it binds is unknown. In germline, CDR1 is LNHNV, CDR2 YYDKDF (reference sequence). This CDR3 region has 15 residues. Trimming removed 0 bases from V and 2 bases from J, with 10 bases in between. The entry originates in a study of T cell repertoires in cytomegalovirus infection. TCRdb used MiXCR to reprocess the reads, holding one entry per CDR3 protein. The sample records some 700,000 distinct CDR3 sequences, 33% being singletons. The chain couples TRBV15 to TRBJ2-5, with TRBD1 as a possible D gene (6 bases). The TCR sequence derives from a human donor in good health (CMV status not recorded). Some clones in this sample may be carry-over from other donors' samples. Sequencing was performed on cultured PBMCs, taken from culture after CMV antigen stimulation. CDR3 sequence: CATSREQGGQETQYF. Written as DNA, the CDR3 is TGTGCCACCAGCAGAGAACAGGGCGGACAAGAGACCCAGTACTTC.